The 24 T cell receptor beta chains below come from one sample, sequenced in a study of radiation and T cells in renal cell carcinoma. The table came from immunoSEQ multiplex PCR; TCRdb's copy has only in-frame clones and leaves some out. The profile shows 100,000 to 150,000 clones, 80% to 90% of them singletons. The time point: blood 2 weeks post-SBRT. Treatment here: 15 Gy SBRT to primary tumor, nephrectomy 4 weeks later. This specimen was blood, taken from a patient whose treatment included radiotherapy and nephrectomy. The receptors were sampled from a woman aged 55-70 years with renal cell carcinoma.

The chain carries TRBV6-1 and TRBJ2-5, with D maybe TRBD1 (7 bases). Germline V lookup: CDR1 MNHNS, CDR2 SASEGT. The CDR3 has 16 amino acids. V lost 2 bases and J lost 2, with 15 bases in between. CDR3: CASSEMAGGFQETQYF. The CDR3 region has the DNA TGTGCCAGCAGTGAAATGGCAGGGGGGTTTCAAGAGACCCAGTACTTC.

V gene TRBV6-5 combines with J gene TRBJ2-3; D gene unclear. Germline V gene data show CDR1 as MNHEY and CDR2 as SVGAGI. Between the trimmed V and J ends, which lost 11 bases and 3 bases, there was a span of 9 bases. This CDR3 spans 11 amino acids. In DNA form, the CDR3 reads TGTGCCGCCCTGAGGACAGATACGCAGTATTTT. It is translated as CAALRTDTQYF.

The chain combines TRBV7-8 with TRBJ2-6; no reliable D call. The ends were cut back, 5 bases at V and 5 bases at J, with 22 bases in the middle. Per the germline V gene, CDR1 is SGHVS and CDR2 is FQNEAQ. The CDR3 totals 18 residues. The CDR3 DNA sequence: TGTGCCAGCAGCCTTGGGCATTACCCACAAAGTCGGGCCAACGTCCTGACTTTC. It is translated as CASSLGHYPQSRANVLTF.

The chain has TRBV15 and TRBJ1-4; tentatively, D is TRBD1 (5 bases). The germline V gene has CDR1 LNHNV and CDR2 YYDKDF (reference sequence). CDR3 length: 16 amino acids. Trimming stripped 3 bases from V and 5 bases from J, with 16 bases between. The CDR3: CATSRRPGRQNEKLFF. CDR3 nucleotide sequence: TGTGCCACCAGCAGGCGTCCAGGGAGGCAAAATGAAAAACTGTTTTTT.

The rearrangement links TRBV2 to TRBJ2-1; no clear D. In germline, CDR1 is SNHLY, CDR2 FYNNEI. This CDR3 spans 15 amino acids. The V and J ends lost 4 bases and 0 bases respectively, with 10 bases between them. As DNA, the CDR3 is TGTGCCAGCAGTGTAGTGGGAATCTCCTACAATGAGCAGTTCTTC. Its translation is CASSVVGISYNEQFF.

Notes on this clone: At one of its ends the junction is not consistent with the germline gene, which may arise from a read error. This chain uses TRBV6-5 with TRBJ1-2; TRBD1 matches 7 bases. CDR3 size: 13 residues. Looked up from germline, CDR1 is MNHEY and CDR2 is SVGAGI. The CDR3: CASSYRRDSATIF. The CDR3 DNA follows: TGTGCCAGCAGTTATCGGCGGGACAGTGCCACTATCTTC.

The genes are TRBV2 and TRBJ1-2; no firm D call. CDR3 length: 12 amino acids. Germline assignment: CDR1 SNHLY and CDR2 FYNNEI. V gave up 6 bases and J gave up 8 bases, with 13 bases separating them. CDR3 in amino acids: CASSMDSWGYTF. CDR3 coding DNA: TGTGCCAGCAGCATGGACTCCTGGGGCTACACCTTC.

This clone was counted between two and nine times. The CDR3 DNA reads as TGCGCCAGCAGTTTACAGCCCGAAGACACTGAAGCTTTCTTT. This codes for CASSLQPEDTEAFF. This chain links TRBV10-1 with TRBJ1-1; D is undetermined. The ends were cut back, 5 bases at V and 3 bases at J, with 13 bases in the middle. Looked up from germline, CDR1 is WNHNN and CDR2 is SYGVQD (reference sequence). This CDR3 has 14 amino acids.

The chain couples TRBV4-1 to TRBJ2-1, with TRBD2 as a possible D gene (5 bases). Germline-derived CDR1 and CDR2 are MGHRA and YSYEKL. Trimming took 1 base from V and 6 from J, leaving 13 bases between them. The CDR3 totals 15 residues. The CDR3 sequence: CASSQVEGVVNEQFF. The DNA of the CDR3 is TGCGCCAGCAGCCAAGTTGAGGGAGTAGTCAATGAGCAGTTCTTC.

The gene calls are TRBV5-1 and TRBJ1-6; 10 bases fit TRBD1. Germline CDR1 SGHRS, CDR2 YFSETQ. The ends lost 0 bases at V and 7 bases at J; junction bases unmatched: 4. This CDR3 is 16 amino acids long. DNA of the CDR3: TGCGCCAGCAGCTTGGAACCGGGACAGGGGAATTCACCCCTCCACTTT. Encoded protein: CASSLEPGQGNSPLHF.

The J gene is TRBJ2-3, the V gene TRBV16; no definite D call. The germline gives CDR1 KGHSY, CDR2 FQNENV. This CDR3 is built from 15 residues. Trimming removed 3 bases from V and 3 bases from J, with 13 bases in between. This chain's CDR3 is CASSQSRSPTDTQYF. CDR3 nucleotides: TGTGCCAGCAGCCAGTCCCGAAGTCCGACAGATACGCAGTATTTT.

The V and J genes are TRBV9 and TRBJ1-3, with TRBD1 as a possible D gene (5 bases). The length of the CDR3 is 14 residues. Trimming removed 1 base at V and 2 bases at J, with 7 bases between. Germline assignment: CDR1 SGDLS and CDR2 YYNGEE. The CDR3 nucleotides read TGTGCCAGCAGCGTACAAGGGGCTGGAAACACCATATATTTT. Residues: CASSVQGAGNTIYF.

CDR3 sequence reads: CASSFALSGNTIYF. In DNA, the CDR3 is TGTGCCAGCAGCTTTGCCCTCTCTGGAAACACCATATATTTT. The rearrangement links TRBV11-2 to TRBJ1-3; D unclear. The germline V and J ends were trimmed by 3 bases and 0 bases, with 6 bases remaining between them. The CDR3 extends over 14 amino acids. Germline CDR1 reads SGHAT; CDR2 reads FQNNGV.

This chain links TRBV7-9 with TRBJ1-1; a possible D gene is TRBD1 (5 bases). V was pared by 3 bases and J by 0 bases, with 11 bases between. There are 15 residues in the CDR3. Germline CDR1 is SEHNR and CDR2 is FQNEAQ (reference sequence). The CDR3 loop reads CASSFPDRLNTEAFF. In nucleotides, the CDR3 is TGTGCCAGCAGCTTCCCAGACAGATTGAACACTGAAGCTTTCTTT.

This chain links TRBV29-1 with TRBJ2-7; the D gene is possibly TRBD1 (6 bases). Germline V lookup: CDR1 SQVTM, CDR2 ANQGSEA. Trimming stripped 7 bases from V and 0 bases from J, with 16 bases between. This CDR3 is 14 amino acids long. CDR3 region: CSAVLTGTSYEQYF. The CDR3, as DNA: TGCAGCGCCGTACTTACAGGGACCTCCTACGAGCAGTACTTC.

This rearrangement joins TRBV6-1 to TRBJ1-5; unclear D gene. This CDR3 has 16 amino acids. The ends were cut back, 4 bases at V and 1 base at J, with 14 bases in the middle. The germline V gene has CDR1 MNHNS and CDR2 SASEGT. The CDR3 DNA follows: TGTGCCAGCAGTGCCCCCCCCGGTACCAGCAATCAGCCCCAGCATTTT. Residues: CASSAPPGTSNQPQHF.

This clone was observed a handful of times. For the CDR3, the DNA is TGTGCCAGCAGTGAAAACGACAGCAATGAAGCTTTCTTT. Its protein product is CASSENDSNEAFF. The V and J genes are TRBV2 and TRBJ1-1; maybe TRBD1 (5 bases). Germline V gene data show CDR1 as SNHLY and CDR2 as FYNNEI. With 2 bases removed from V and 7 bases from J, the gap between germline ends came to 11 bases. CDR3 length: 13 residues.

The J gene is TRBJ1-1, the V gene TRBV4-3, with D uncertain. V gave up 3 bases and J gave up 7 bases, with 12 bases separating them. Germline V CDR1 and CDR2: LGHNA, YSLEER. The CDR3 runs 13 residues. As DNA, the CDR3 is TGCGCCAGCAGCCATAATATGAACGGTGAAGCTTTCTTT. Encoded protein: CASSHNMNGEAFF.

V and J are TRBV28 and TRBJ1-3; 12 bases agree with TRBD1. CDR1 and CDR2 from the germline V gene are MDHEN and SYDVKM. V lost 7 bases, J lost 4 bases, and 14 bases stayed unmatched. The CDR3 has 18 amino acids. In DNA, the CDR3 is TGTGCCAGCAATCCTCGGTGGGGACAGGGGGCTGGGGGAAACACCATATATTTT. Its protein is CASNPRWGQGAGGNTIYF. Full variable domain (rest looked up from reference TRBV28 and TRBJ1-3): DVKVTQSSRYLVKRTGEKVFLECVQDMDHENMFWYRQDPGLGLRLIYFSYDVKMKEKGDIPEGYSVSREKKERFSLILESASTNQTSMYLCASNPRWGQGAGGNTIYFGEGSWLTVV.

The chain recombines TRBV9 with TRBJ1-1; D is uncertain. This CDR3 is 16 amino acids long. Germline CDR1 reads SGDLS; CDR2 reads YYNGEE. Trimming left V 0 bases short and J 1 base short, with 13 bases between. CDR3 residues: CASSVAGEGPNTEAFF. The CDR3 DNA sequence: TGTGCCAGCAGCGTAGCAGGTGAAGGGCCGAACACTGAAGCTTTCTTT.

V usage is TRBV28 and J usage is TRBJ1-2, with 9 positions matching TRBD1. The J segment lost 0 bases and the V segment lost 10 bases, leaving 12 bases of the junction unmatched. The germline V gene has CDR1 MDHEN and CDR2 SYDVKM. CDR3 length equals 16 residues. As DNA, the CDR3 is TGTGCCACCCTTTGGGACAGGGCGGATACTAACTATGGCTACACCTTC. This translates into CATLWDRADTNYGYTF.

The rearrangement uses TRBV28 and TRBJ2-5; weak D call: TRBD2 (5 bases). The V end lost 3 bases, the J end lost 4 bases, and 9 bases lay between the germline ends. Germline loops: CDR1 MDHEN, CDR2 SYDVKM. There are 13 residues in the CDR3. CDR3 DNA: TGTGCCAGCAGTTTGGATCGGGGAGAGACCCAGTACTTC. Its translation is CASSLDRGETQYF.

The sample holds one count of this clone. A read error may produce the germline difference seen at one junction end. CDR3 region: CASSRPYTSEKLFF. For the CDR3, the DNA is TGTGCCAGCAGCAGACCCTATACTAGTGAAAAACTGTTTTTT. The chain links TRBV28 to TRBJ1-4; D ambiguous. The V gene's germline CDR1 is MDHEN and CDR2 SYDVKM. This CDR3 contains 14 residues. Looking up the rest from reference TRBV28 and TRBJ1-4 gives the full variable domain: DVKVTQSSRYLVKRTGEKVFLECVQDMDHENMFWYRQDPGLGLRLIYFSYDVKMKEKGDIPEGYSVSREKKERFSLILESASTNQTSMYLCASSRPYTSEKLFFGSGTQLSVL.

This clone was observed once. The gene calls are TRBV14 and TRBJ2-1; D possibly matches TRBD1 or TRBD2 (6 bases each). Trimming left V 0 bases short and J 3 bases short, with 9 bases between. In germline, CDR1 is SGHDN, CDR2 FVKESK. The CDR3 has 15 amino acids. CDR3 DNA sequence: TGTGCCAGCAGCCAAGAGGGGGGACACTACAATGAGCAGTTCTTC. Protein: CASSQEGGHYNEQFF.